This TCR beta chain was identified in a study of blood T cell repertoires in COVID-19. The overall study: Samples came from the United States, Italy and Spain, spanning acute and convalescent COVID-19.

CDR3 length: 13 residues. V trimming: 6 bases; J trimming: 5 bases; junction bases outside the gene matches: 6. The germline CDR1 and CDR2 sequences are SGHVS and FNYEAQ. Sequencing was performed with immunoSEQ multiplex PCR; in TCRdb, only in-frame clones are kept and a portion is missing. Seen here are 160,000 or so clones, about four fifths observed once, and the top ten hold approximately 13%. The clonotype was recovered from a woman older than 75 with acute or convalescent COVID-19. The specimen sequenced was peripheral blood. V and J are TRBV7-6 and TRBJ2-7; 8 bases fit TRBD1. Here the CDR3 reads CASSPTGANEQYF. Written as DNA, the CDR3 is TGTGCCAGCAGTCCGACAGGGGCCAACGAGCAGTACTTC.